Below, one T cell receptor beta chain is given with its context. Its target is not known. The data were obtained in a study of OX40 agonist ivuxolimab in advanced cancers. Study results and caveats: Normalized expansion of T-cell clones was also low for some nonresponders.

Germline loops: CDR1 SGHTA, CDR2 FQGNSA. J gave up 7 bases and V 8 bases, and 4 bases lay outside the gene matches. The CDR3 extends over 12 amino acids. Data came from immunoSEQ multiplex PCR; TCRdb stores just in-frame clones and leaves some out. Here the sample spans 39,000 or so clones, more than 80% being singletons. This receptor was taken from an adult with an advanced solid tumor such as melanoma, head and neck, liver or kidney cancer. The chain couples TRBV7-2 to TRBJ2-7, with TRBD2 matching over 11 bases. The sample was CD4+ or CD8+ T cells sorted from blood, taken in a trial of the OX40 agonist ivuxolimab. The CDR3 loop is CASGASGGEQYF. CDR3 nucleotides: TGTGCCAGCGGGGCTAGCGGGGGGGAGCAGTACTTC.